The T cell receptor (beta chain) under discussion was sequenced for a study of control samples from healthy donors and cancer patients. Trimming removed 2 bases at V and 12 bases at J, with 8 bases between. The CDR3 has 10 amino acids. Germline lookup yields CDR1 SQVTM and CDR2 ANQGSEA. TCRdb keeps only in-frame clones here, not all; method: immunoSEQ multiplex PCR. This sample has 84,000 or so clones, with roughly 91% found just once. J is TRBJ2-1 and V is TRBV29-1; no reliable D call. The TCR originated in a man aged 50 or older in good health. Sequenced: blood. In nucleotides, the CDR3 is TGCAGCGTTGAAAGTCCGCGGCAGTTCTTC. Translating gives CSVESPRQFF.